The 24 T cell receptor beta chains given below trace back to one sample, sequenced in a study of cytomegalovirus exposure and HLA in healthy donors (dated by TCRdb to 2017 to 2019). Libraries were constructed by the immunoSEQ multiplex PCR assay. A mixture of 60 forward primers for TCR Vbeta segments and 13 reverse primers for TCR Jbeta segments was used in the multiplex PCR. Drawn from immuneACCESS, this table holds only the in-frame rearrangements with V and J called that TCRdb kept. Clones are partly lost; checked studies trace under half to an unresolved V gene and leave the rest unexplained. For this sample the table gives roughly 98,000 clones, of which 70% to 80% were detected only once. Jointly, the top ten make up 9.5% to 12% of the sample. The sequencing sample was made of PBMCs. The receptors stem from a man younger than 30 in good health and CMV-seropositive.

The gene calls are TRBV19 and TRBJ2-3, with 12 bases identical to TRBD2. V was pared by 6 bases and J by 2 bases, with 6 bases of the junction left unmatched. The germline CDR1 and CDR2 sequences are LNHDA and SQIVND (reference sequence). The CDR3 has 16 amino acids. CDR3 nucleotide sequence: TGTGCCAGTAGGGTTGGACTAGCGGGGACCACAGATACGCAGTATTTT. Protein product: CASRVGLAGTTDTQYF. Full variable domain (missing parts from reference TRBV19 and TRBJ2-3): DGGITQSPKYLFRKEGQNVTLSCEQNLNHDAMYWYRQDPGQGLRLIYYSQIVNDFQKGDIAEGYSVSREKKESFPLTVTSAQKNPTAFYLCASRVGLAGTTDTQYFGPGTRLTVL.

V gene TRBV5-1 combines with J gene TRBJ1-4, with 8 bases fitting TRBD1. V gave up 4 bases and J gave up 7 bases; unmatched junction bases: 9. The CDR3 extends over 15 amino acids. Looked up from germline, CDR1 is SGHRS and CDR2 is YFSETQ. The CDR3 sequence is CASSPDRVVGEKLFF. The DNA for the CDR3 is TGCGCCAGCAGCCCGGACAGGGTGGTTGGTGAAAAACTGTTTTTT.

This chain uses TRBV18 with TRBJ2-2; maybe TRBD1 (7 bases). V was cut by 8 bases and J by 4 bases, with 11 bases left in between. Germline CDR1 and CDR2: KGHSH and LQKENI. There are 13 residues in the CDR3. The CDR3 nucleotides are TGTGCCAGCCACAGGGGAGGCACCGGGGAGCTGTTTTTT. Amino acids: CASHRGGTGELFF.

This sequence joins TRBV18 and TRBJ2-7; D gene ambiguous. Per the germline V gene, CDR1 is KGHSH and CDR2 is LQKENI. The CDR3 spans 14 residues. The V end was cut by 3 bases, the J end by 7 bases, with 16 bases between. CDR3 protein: CASSPESPGLEQYF. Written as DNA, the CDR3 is TGTGCCAGCTCACCCGAAAGTCCAGGTTTGGAGCAGTACTTC. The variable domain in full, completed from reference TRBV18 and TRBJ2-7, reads NAGVMQNPRHLVRRRGQEARLRCSPMKGHSHVYWYRQLPEEGLKFMVYLQKENIIDESGMPKERFSAEFPKEGPSILRIQQVVRGDSAAYFCASSPESPGLEQYFGPGTRLTVT.

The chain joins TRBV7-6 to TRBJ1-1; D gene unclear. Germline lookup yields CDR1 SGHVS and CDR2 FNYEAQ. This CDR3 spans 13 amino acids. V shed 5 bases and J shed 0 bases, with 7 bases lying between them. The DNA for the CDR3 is TGTGCCAGCAGCCAAACATTGAACACTGAAGCTTTCTTT. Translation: CASSQTLNTEAFF.

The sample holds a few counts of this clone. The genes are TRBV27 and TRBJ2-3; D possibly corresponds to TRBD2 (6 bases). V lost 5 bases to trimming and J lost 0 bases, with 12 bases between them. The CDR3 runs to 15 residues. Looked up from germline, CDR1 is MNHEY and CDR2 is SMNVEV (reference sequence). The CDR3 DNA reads TGTGCCAGCAGTACGCCGGGAGCTAGCACAGATACGCAGTATTTT. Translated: CASSTPGASTDTQYF.

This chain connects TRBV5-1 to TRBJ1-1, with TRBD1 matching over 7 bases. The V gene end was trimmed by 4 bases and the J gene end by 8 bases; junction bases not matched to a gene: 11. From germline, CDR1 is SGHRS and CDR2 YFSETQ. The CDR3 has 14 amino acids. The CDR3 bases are TGCGCCAGCAGCGGGGGACAGCCAGGATTAGAAGCTTTCTTT. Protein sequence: CASSGGQPGLEAFF.

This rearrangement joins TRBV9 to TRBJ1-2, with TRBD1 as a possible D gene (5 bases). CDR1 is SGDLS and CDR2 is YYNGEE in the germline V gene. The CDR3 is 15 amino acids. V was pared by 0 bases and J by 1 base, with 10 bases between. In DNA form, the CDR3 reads TGTGCCAGCAGCGTAGACGGAGGGGTTAACTATGGCTACACCTTC. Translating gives CASSVDGGVNYGYTF.

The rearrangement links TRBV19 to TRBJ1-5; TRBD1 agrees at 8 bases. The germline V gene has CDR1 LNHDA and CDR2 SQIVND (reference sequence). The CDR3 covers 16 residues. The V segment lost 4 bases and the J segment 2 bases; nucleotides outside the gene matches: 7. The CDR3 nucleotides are TGTGCCAGTAGTAGAACGGGGACAGGCCGCAATCAGCCCCAGCATTTT. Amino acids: CASSRTGTGRNQPQHF.

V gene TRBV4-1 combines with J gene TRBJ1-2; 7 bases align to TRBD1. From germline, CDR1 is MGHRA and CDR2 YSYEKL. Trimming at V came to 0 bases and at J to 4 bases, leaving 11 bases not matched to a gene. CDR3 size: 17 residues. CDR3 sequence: CASSQERDRVLSYGYTF. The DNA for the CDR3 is TGCGCCAGCAGCCAAGAAAGAGACAGGGTACTTAGCTATGGCTACACCTTC.

CDR3 region: CASSYLTGREEKLFF. DNA for the CDR3: TGTGCCAGCTCGTACTTAACAGGGAGAGAAGAAAAACTGTTTTTT. The chain recombines TRBV18 with TRBJ1-4, with D maybe TRBD1 (6 bases). Germline CDR1 is KGHSH and CDR2 is LQKENI. The V and J ends lost 6 bases and 8 bases respectively, with 19 bases between them. The CDR3 covers 15 residues.

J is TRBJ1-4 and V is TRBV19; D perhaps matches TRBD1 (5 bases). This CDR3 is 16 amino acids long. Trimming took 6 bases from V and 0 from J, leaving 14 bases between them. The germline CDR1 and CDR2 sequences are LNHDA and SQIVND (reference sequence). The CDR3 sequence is CASRPGGYATNEKLFF. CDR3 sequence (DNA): TGTGCCAGTAGACCTGGGGGGTATGCAACTAATGAAAAACTGTTTTTT.

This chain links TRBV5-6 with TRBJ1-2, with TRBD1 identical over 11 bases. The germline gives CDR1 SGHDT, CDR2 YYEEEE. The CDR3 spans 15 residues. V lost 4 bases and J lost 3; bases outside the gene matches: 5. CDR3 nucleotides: TGTGCCAGCAGCCCGGGACAGGGGGTATACTATGGCTACACCTTC. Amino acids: CASSPGQGVYYGYTF.

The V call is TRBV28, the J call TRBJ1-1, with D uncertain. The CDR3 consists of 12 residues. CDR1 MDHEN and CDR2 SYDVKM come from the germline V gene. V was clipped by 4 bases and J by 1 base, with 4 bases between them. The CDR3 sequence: CASSYQNTEAFF. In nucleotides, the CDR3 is TGTGCCAGCAGTTATCAGAACACTGAAGCTTTCTTT.

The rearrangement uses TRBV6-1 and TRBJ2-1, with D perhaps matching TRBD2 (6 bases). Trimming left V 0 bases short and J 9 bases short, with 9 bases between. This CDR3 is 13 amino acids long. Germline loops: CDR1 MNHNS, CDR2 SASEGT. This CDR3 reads CASSEAGGTEQFF. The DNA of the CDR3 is TGTGCCAGCAGTGAAGCAGGAGGGACTGAGCAGTTCTTC.

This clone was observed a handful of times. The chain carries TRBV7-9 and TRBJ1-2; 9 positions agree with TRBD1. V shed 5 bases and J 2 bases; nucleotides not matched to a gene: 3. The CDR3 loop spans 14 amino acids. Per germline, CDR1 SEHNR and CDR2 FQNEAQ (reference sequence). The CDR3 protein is CASSVGQGNYGYTF. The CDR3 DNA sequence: TGTGCCAGCAGCGTAGGACAGGGGAACTATGGCTACACCTTC. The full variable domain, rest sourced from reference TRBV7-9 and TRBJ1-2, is DTGVSQNPRHKITKRGQNVTFRCDPISEHNRLYWYRQTLGQGPEFLTYFQNEAQLEKSRLLSDRFSAERPKGSFSTLEIQRTEQGDSAMYLCASSVGQGNYGYTFGSGTRLTVV.

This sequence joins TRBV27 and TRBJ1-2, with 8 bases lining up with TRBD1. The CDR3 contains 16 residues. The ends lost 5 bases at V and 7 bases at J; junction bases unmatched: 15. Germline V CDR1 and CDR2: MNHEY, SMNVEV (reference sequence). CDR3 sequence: CASSPGTGPSSRGYTF. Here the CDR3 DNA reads TGTGCCAGCAGTCCCGGGACAGGACCCTCCTCTCGTGGCTACACCTTC.

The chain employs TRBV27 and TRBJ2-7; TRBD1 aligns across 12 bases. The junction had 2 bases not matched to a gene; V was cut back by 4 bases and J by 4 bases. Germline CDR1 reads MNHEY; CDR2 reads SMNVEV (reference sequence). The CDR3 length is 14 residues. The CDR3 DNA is TGTGCCAGCAGTTCGGGACAGGGGGCATACGAGCAGTACTTC. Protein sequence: CASSSGQGAYEQYF.

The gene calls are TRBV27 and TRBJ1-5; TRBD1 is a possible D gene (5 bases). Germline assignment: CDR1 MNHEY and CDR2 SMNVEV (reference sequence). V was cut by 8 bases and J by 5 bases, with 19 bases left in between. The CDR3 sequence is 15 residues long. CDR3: CASGLGGGVHQPQHF. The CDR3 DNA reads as TGTGCCAGCGGACTTGGCGGGGGGGTTCATCAGCCCCAGCATTTT.

The CDR3 DNA reads TGCGCCAGCAGCCAAGATGCAGGGAACACCTACAATGAGCAGTTCTTC. It encodes CASSQDAGNTYNEQFF. V and J are TRBV4-1 and TRBJ2-1; TRBD1 might be the D (5 bases). CDR1 is MGHRA and CDR2 is YSYEKL in the germline V gene. V lost 0 bases and J 2 bases, leaving 11 bases between the germline ends. The CDR3 length is 16 residues.

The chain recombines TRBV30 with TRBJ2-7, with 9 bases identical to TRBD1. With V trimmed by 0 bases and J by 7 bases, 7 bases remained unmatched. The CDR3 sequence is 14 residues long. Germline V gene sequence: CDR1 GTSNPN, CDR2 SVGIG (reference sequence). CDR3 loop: CAWSVSGTGWEQYF. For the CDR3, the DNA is TGTGCCTGGAGTGTATCCGGGACAGGGTGGGAGCAGTACTTC.

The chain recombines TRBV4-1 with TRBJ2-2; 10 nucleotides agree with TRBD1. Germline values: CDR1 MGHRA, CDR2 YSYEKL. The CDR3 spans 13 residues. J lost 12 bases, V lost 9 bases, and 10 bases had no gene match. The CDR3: CASVDRGQSKLFF. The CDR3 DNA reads TGCGCCAGTGTTGACAGGGGGCAGTCGAAGCTGTTTTTT.

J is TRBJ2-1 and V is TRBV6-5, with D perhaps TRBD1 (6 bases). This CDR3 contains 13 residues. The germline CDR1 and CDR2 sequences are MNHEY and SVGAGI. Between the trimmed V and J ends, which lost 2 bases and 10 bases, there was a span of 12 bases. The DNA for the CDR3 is TGTGCCAGCAGTTACGGGGAAAGGGGGGAGCAGTTCTTC. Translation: CASSYGERGEQFF.

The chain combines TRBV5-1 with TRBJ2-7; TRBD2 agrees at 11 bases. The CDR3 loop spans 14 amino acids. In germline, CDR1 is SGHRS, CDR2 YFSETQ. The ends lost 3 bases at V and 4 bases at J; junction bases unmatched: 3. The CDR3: CASSSTSGVYEQYF. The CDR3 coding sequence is TGCGCCAGCAGCTCGACTAGCGGGGTATACGAGCAGTACTTC. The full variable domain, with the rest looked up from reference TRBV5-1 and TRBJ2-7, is KAGVTQTPRYLIKTRGQQVTLSCSPISGHRSVSWYQQTPGQGLQFLFEYFSETQRNKGNFPGRFSGRQFSNSRSEMNVSTLELGDSALYLCASSSTSGVYEQYFGPGTRLTVT.